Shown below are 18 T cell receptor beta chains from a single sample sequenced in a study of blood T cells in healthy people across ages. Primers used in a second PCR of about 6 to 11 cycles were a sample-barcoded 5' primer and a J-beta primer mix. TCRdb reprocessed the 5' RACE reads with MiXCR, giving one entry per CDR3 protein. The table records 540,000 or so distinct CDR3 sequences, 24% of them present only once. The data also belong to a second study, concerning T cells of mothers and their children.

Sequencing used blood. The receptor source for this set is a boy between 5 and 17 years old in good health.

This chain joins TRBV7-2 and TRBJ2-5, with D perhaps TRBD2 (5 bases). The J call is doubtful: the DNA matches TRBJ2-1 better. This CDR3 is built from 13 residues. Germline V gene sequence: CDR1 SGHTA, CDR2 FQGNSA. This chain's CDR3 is CASSPATSNEQFF. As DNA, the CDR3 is TGTGCCAGCAGCCCGGCAACTAGCAATGAGCAGTTCTTC.

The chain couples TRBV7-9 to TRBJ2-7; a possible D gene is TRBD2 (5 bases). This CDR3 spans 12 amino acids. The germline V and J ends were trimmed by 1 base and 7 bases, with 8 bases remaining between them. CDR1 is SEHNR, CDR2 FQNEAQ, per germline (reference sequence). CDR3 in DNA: TGTGCCAGCAGCTTAGGAGGGAAAGAGCAGTACTTC. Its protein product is CASSLGGKEQYF.

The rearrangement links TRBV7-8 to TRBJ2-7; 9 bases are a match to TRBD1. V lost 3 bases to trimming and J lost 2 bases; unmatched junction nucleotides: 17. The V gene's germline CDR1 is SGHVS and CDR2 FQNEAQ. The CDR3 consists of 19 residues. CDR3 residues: CASSLLQTSRDREAYEQYF. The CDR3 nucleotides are TGTGCCAGCAGCTTGCTTCAGACTTCCCGGGACAGGGAGGCCTACGAGCAGTACTTC.

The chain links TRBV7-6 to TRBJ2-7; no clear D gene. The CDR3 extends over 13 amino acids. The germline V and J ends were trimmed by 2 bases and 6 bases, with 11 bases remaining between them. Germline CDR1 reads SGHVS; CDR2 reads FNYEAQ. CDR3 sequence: CASSLTEVGEQYF. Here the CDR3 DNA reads TGTGCCAGCAGCTTAACTGAAGTGGGCGAGCAGTACTTC.

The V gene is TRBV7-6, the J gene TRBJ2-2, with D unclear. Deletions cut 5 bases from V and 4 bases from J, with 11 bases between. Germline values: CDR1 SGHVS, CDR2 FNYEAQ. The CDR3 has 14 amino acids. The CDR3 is CASSPDPVTGELFF. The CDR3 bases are TGTGCCAGCAGCCCGGACCCGGTCACCGGGGAGCTGTTTTTT. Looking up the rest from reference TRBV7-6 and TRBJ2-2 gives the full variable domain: GAGVSQSPRYKVTKRGQDVALRCDPISGHVSLYWYRQALGQGPEFLTYFNYEAQQDKSGLPNDRFSAERPEGSISTLTIQRTEQRDSAMYRCASSPDPVTGELFFGEGSRLTVL.

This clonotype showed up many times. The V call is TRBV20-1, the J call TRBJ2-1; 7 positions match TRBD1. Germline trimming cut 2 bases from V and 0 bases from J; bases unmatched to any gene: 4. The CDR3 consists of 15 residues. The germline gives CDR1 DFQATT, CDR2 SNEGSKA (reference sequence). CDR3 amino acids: CSARSRDSSYNEQFF. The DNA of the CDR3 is TGCAGTGCTAGATCCCGGGACAGCTCCTACAATGAGCAGTTCTTC.

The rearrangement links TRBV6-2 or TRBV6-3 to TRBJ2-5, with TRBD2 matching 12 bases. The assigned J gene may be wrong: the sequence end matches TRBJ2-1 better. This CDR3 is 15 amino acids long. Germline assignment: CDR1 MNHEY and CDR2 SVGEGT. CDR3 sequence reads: CASSHRLAGVGEQFF. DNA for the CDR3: TGTGCCAGCAGTCATCGACTAGCGGGAGTTGGCGAGCAGTTCTTC.

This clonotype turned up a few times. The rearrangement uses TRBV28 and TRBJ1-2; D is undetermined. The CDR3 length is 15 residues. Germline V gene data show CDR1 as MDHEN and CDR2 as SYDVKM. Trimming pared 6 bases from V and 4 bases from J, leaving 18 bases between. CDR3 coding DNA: TGTGCCAGCAGCCCGCAATCTCTCGTTCGCTATGGCTACACCTTC. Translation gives CASSPQSLVRYGYTF.

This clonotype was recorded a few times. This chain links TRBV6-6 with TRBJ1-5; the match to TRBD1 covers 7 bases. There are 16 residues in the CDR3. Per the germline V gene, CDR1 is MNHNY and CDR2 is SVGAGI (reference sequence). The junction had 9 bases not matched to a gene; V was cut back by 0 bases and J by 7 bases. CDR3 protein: CASSYSGGGGGQPQHF. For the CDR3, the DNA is TGTGCCAGCAGTTACTCGGGAGGGGGCGGGGGGCAGCCCCAGCATTTT.

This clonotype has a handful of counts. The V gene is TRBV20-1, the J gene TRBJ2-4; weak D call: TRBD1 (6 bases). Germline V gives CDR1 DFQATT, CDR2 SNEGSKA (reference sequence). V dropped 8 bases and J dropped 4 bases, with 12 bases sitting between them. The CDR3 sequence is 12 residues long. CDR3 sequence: CSPSTGKNIQYF. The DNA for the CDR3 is TGCAGTCCCTCGACAGGAAAAAACATTCAGTACTTC.

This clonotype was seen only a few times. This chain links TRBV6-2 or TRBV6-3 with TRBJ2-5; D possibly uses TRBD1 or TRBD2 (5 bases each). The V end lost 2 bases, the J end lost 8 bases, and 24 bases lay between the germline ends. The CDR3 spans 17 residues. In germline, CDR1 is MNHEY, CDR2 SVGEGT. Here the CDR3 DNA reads TGTGCCAGCAGTTACAAGGAATTAGCGAGCAGGGCTTACACCCAGTACTTC. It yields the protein CASSYKELASRAYTQYF.

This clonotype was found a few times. Written as DNA, the CDR3 is TGTGCCAGCAGCCAGAGGCTCACTAGCGGGACTTACGAGCAGTACTTC. Its protein product is CASSQRLTSGTYEQYF. The V and J genes are TRBV4-2 and TRBJ2-7; 10 nucleotides line up with TRBD2. Germline CDR1 and CDR2: LGHNA and YNFKEQ. The CDR3 spans 16 residues. V gave up 3 bases and J gave up 4 bases; unmatched junction bases: 9.

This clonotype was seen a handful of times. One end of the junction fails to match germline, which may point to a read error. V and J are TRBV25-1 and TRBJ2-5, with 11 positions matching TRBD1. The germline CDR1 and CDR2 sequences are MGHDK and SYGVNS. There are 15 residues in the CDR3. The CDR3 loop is CANSEMGDRGKTQYF. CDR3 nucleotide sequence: TGTGCCAACAGTGAAATGGGGGACAGGGGGAAGACCCAGTACTTC.

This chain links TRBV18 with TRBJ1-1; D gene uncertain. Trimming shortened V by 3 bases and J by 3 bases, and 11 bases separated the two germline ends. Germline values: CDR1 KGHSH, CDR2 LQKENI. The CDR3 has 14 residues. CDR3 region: CASSPTMRDTEAFF. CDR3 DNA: TGTGCCAGCTCACCTACAATGAGGGACACTGAAGCTTTCTTT.

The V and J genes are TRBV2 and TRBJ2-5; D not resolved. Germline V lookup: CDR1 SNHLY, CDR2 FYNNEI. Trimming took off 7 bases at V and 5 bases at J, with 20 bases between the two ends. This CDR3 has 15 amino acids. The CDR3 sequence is CASTTLDLVGETQYF. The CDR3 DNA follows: TGTGCCAGCACCACCTTGGATCTAGTGGGGGAGACCCAGTACTTC. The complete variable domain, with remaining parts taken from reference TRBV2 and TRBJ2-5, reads EPEVTQTPSHQVTQMGQEVILRCVPISNHLYFYWYRQILGQKVEFLVSFYNNEISEKSEIFDDQFSVERPDGSNFTLKIRSTKLEDSAMYFCASTTLDLVGETQYFGPGTRLLVL.

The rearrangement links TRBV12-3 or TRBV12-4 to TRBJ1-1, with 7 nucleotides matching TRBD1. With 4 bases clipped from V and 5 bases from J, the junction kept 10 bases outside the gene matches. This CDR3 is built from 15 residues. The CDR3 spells CASSCPRGLLTEAFF. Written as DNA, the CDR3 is TGTGCCAGCAGTTGCCCCAGGGGGTTACTGACTGAAGCTTTCTTT.

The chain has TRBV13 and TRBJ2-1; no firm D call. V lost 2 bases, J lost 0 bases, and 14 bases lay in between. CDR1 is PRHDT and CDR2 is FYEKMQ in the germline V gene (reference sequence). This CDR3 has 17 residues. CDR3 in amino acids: CASSLRWASSSYNEQFF. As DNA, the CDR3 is TGTGCCAGCAGCTTACGGTGGGCCTCTAGCTCCTACAATGAGCAGTTCTTC. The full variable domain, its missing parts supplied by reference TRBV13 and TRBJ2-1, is AAGVIQSPRHLIKEKRETATLKCYPIPRHDTVYWYQQGPGQDPQFLISFYEKMQSDKGSIPDRFSAQQFSDYHSELNMSSLELGDSALYFCASSLRWASSSYNEQFFGPGTRLTVL.

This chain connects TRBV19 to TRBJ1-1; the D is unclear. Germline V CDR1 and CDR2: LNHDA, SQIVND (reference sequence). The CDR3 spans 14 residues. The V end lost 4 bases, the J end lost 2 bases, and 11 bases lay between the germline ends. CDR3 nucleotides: TGTGCCAGTAGTAACGGGCAGACCAACACTGAAGCTTTCTTT. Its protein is CASSNGQTNTEAFF.